Presented here are 10 T cell receptor beta chains from one specimen sequenced in a study of blood T cell repertoires in COVID-19. Clones were read by immunoSEQ multiplex PCR, and TCRdb kept only the in-frame ones, dropping some. The table shows about 95,000 clones, with around 90% occurring only once. The material sequenced was peripheral blood. The receptors originated from a man between 60 and 75 years old with COVID-19, enrolled during active disease.

The chain uses TRBV28 and TRBJ2-2; TRBD2 aligns across 9 bases. The CDR3 has 18 amino acids. Germline CDR1 and CDR2: MDHEN and SYDVKM. J was trimmed by 0 bases and V by 7 bases; bases with no gene match: 12. In DNA, the CDR3 is TGTGCCAGCACCCCCCACCTACTAGCGGGCCCGAACACCGGGGAGCTGTTTTTT. Encoded protein: CASTPHLLAGPNTGELFF.

This chain's CDR3 is CASSQTAMGAFF. CDR3 nucleotides: TGTGCCAGCAGCCAGACAGCCATGGGAGCTTTCTTT. This chain uses TRBV3-1 (or the pseudogene TRBV3-2) with TRBJ1-1; possible D gene TRBD1, 5 bases. This CDR3 contains 12 residues. The V gene's germline CDR1 is LGHDT and CDR2 YNNKEL (reference sequence). The ends were cut back, 3 bases at V and 10 bases at J, with 12 bases in the middle.

V is TRBV5-1 and J is TRBJ2-3; 10 bases are shared with TRBD1. The CDR3 is made up of 15 amino acids. Trimming at V came to 0 bases and at J to 6 bases, leaving 4 bases not matched to a gene. Germline values: CDR1 SGHRS, CDR2 YFSETQ. The CDR3: CASSLGQGAADTQYF. The CDR3 DNA sequence: TGCGCCAGCAGCTTGGGACAGGGGGCGGCGGATACGCAGTATTTT.

The J gene is TRBJ1-1, the V gene TRBV11-3; a possible D gene is TRBD1 (5 bases). The germline CDR1 and CDR2 sequences are SGHNT and YENEEA. There are 15 residues in the CDR3. Trimming removed 5 bases from V and 1 base from J, with 14 bases in between. CDR3 protein: CASSPSMGGNTEAFF. Written as DNA, the CDR3 is TGTGCCAGCAGCCCCTCCATGGGGGGGAACACTGAAGCTTTCTTT.

V and J are TRBV6-2 or TRBV6-3 and TRBJ2-1; TRBD1 is a possible D gene (6 bases). This CDR3 is 15 amino acids long. Germline V lookup: CDR1 MNHEY, CDR2 SVGEGT. Trimming removed 4 bases at V and 3 bases at J, with 13 bases between. Here the CDR3 DNA reads TGTGCCAGCAGTTCCCGGGACAAATACTACAATGAGCAGTTCTTC. Protein sequence: CASSSRDKYYNEQFF.

The chain couples TRBV27 to TRBJ2-7; the D gene is possibly TRBD2 (5 bases). Germline CDR1 is MNHEY and CDR2 is SMNVEV (reference sequence). The CDR3 runs 15 residues. V lost 6 bases and J 3 bases, leaving 18 bases between the germline ends. CDR3 bases: TGTGCCAGCAGGGGCCGAAGGCTAGCCCTCTACGAGCAGTACTTC. This sequence encodes CASRGRRLALYEQYF.

This clone was recorded only once. The rearrangement joins TRBV20-1 to TRBJ1-2; a possible D gene is TRBD1 (5 bases). The CDR3 contains 10 residues. Germline V gene data show CDR1 as DFQATT and CDR2 as SNEGSKA (reference sequence). Trimming took off 3 bases at V and 7 bases at J, with 6 bases between the two ends. CDR3: CSASRAGYTF. CDR3 nucleotides: TGCAGTGCTAGCAGGGCTGGCTACACCTTC.

The chain carries TRBV10-2 and TRBJ2-7, with D uncertain. V shed 6 bases and J shed 3 bases, with 15 bases lying between them. Per the germline V gene, CDR1 is WSHSY and CDR2 is SAAADI. This CDR3 is 14 amino acids long. The CDR3 spells CASRNIEFDYEQYF. CDR3 DNA: TGCGCCAGCAGAAATATCGAGTTCGACTACGAGCAGTACTTC.

The chain links TRBV6-6 to TRBJ1-1, with D possibly being TRBD1 (5 bases). Trimming shortened V by 2 bases and J by 5 bases, and 12 bases separated the two germline ends. CDR1 and CDR2 (germline): MNHNY, SVGAGI (reference sequence). CDR3 length: 14 amino acids. The CDR3 region has the DNA TGTGCCAGCAGTTACCCAGGGAGGAAGACTGAAGCTTTCTTT. It is translated as CASSYPGRKTEAFF.

Note on this clone: An end of the junction differs from the germline gene, which may be a read error. V is TRBV7-8 and J is TRBJ2-7, with 9 bases identical to TRBD2. Germline CDR1 and CDR2: SGHVS and FQNEAQ. The CDR3 spans 14 residues. The CDR3 coding sequence is TGTGCCAGCAGCCTAGCGGGGCAGGCTAACGAGCAGTACTTC. Translating it yields CASSLAGQANEQYF.